Shown below are 19 T cell receptor beta chains from a single sample sequenced in a study of early T cells in non-severe SARS-CoV-2 infection. A single record per CDR3 protein comes from TCRdb applying MiXCR to the 5' RACE reads. The sample carries 110,000 or so distinct CDR3 sequences, about 12% recorded once. Sequencing was done on a sample of whole blood. These receptors were obtained from an adult who was a healthcare worker with PCR-confirmed SARS-CoV-2 infection or an uninfected control (not recorded which).

This chain uses TRBV7-8 with TRBJ1-1; D not certain. V was shortened by 0 bases and J by 1 base, with 3 bases between the two germline ends. CDR3 length: 13 amino acids. Germline lookup yields CDR1 SGHVS and CDR2 FQNEAQ. The CDR3 bases are TGTGCCAGCAGCTTAGCAGAGAACACTGAAGCTTTCTTT. Its protein is CASSLAENTEAFF.

This clonotype has only a few counts. The chain employs TRBV10-1 and TRBJ1-1, with a weak D call TRBD1 (5 bases). The CDR3 totals 16 residues. The V end was cut by 0 bases, the J end by 1 base, with 12 bases between. Germline V gives CDR1 WNHNN, CDR2 SYGVQD (reference sequence). The CDR3 loop reads CASSESGEGWNTEAFF. The CDR3 nucleotides read TGCGCCAGCAGTGAGTCGGGGGAGGGCTGGAACACTGAAGCTTTCTTT.

Concerning this clonotype: This likely comes from a read error, as the CDR3 has no conserved phenylalanine or tryptophan at its end. The rearrangement uses TRBV20-1 and TRBJ2-7, with D perhaps matching TRBD1 or TRBD2 (5 bases each). Looked up from germline, CDR1 is DFQATT and CDR2 is SNEGSKA (reference sequence). The CDR3 consists of 13 residues. The ends were cut back, 3 bases at V and 1 base at J, with 10 bases in the middle. The CDR3 loop is CSARGDISYEQYS. The CDR3, as DNA: TGCAGTGCTAGGGGGGATATTTCCTACGAGCAGTACTCC.

This clonotype was seen a few times. The CDR3 sequence: CASSLAGTMAQFF. CDR3 DNA: TGTGCCAGCAGCTTAGCGGGGACTATGGCGCAGTTCTTC. The chain recombines TRBV7-2 with TRBJ2-1; 7 nucleotides line up with TRBD2. Per the germline V gene, CDR1 is SGHTA and CDR2 is FQGNSA. V lost 0 bases and J lost 12; bases outside the gene matches: 5. There are 13 residues in the CDR3. The full variable domain, in which reference TRBV7-2 and TRBJ2-1 provide the parts outside the CDR3, is GAGVSQSPSNKVTEKGKDVELRCDPISGHTALYWYRQSLGQGLEFLIYFQGNSAPDKSGLPSDRFSAERTGGSVSTLTIQRTQQEDSAVYLCASSLAGTMAQFFGPGTRLTVL.

The CDR3 bases are TGTGCCTGGAGCTGGGAATCTGGCTACACCTTC. Protein sequence: CAWSWESGYTF. The rearrangement joins TRBV30 to TRBJ1-2; D is unresolved. The CDR3 sequence is 11 residues long. Germline V gene sequence: CDR1 GTSNPN, CDR2 SVGIG (reference sequence). The V end lost 3 bases, the J end lost 7 bases, and 9 bases lay between the germline ends.

The sample holds a few counts of this clonotype. This chain connects TRBV20-1 to TRBJ2-2; D possibly uses TRBD1 or TRBD2 (5 bases each). The germline CDR1 and CDR2 sequences are DFQATT and SNEGSKA (reference sequence). This CDR3 contains 16 residues. The ends were cut back, 1 base at V and 3 bases at J, with 15 bases in the middle. CDR3: CSARGHGAGDTGELFF. The CDR3 DNA is TGCAGTGCTAGAGGGCACGGGGCAGGAGACACCGGGGAGCTGTTTTTT.

This clonotype was seen repeatedly, ten times or more. The rearrangement uses TRBV5-1 and TRBJ2-5; unclear D gene. The CDR3 has 15 amino acids. Trimming took 2 bases from V and 1 from J, leaving 12 bases between them. Germline CDR1 is SGHRS and CDR2 is YFSETQ. This CDR3 reads CASSLTGSFQETQYF. CDR3 in DNA: TGCGCCAGCAGCTTAACTGGCAGCTTCCAAGAGACCCAGTACTTC.

The chain joins TRBV9 to TRBJ1-2, with a possible D match to TRBD1 (6 bases). This CDR3 is built from 13 residues. The V and J ends lost 4 bases and 6 bases respectively, with 13 bases between them. The germline V gene has CDR1 SGDLS and CDR2 YYNGEE. In DNA, the CDR3 is TGTGCCAGCAGCCCCTCAGAGGGGGATGGCTACACCTTC. Its translation is CASSPSEGDGYTF.

Only a few counts were recorded for this clonotype. The chain recombines TRBV24-1 with TRBJ2-3, with TRBD2 matching over 8 bases. The V and J ends lost 3 bases and 5 bases, in that order; junction bases with no gene match: 12. The CDR3 consists of 17 residues. Germline V gene lookup returns CDR1 KGHDR and CDR2 SFDVKD. CDR3 sequence: CATSDGVAGPPRDTQYF. CDR3 in DNA: TGTGCCACCAGTGATGGGGTAGCGGGGCCACCTCGAGATACGCAGTATTTT.

The rearrangement uses TRBV28 and TRBJ1-2, with D maybe TRBD1 (5 bases). The germline gives CDR1 MDHEN, CDR2 SYDVKM. The length of the CDR3 is 14 residues. Between the trimmed V and J ends, which lost 2 bases and 7 bases, there was a span of 14 bases. CDR3 protein: CASSLNGDATGYTF. The CDR3 DNA sequence: TGTGCCAGCAGTTTAAACGGGGACGCAACTGGCTACACCTTC.

V and J are TRBV20-1 and TRBJ2-3; 10 bases are a match to TRBD2. V lost 4 bases to trimming and J lost 6 bases; unmatched junction nucleotides: 4. The CDR3 contains 13 residues. Germline V gives CDR1 DFQATT, CDR2 SNEGSKA (reference sequence). The CDR3 sequence: CSANLAGADTQYF. In nucleotides, the CDR3 is TGCAGTGCTAACCTAGCGGGAGCGGATACGCAGTATTTT.

This clonotype has at least ten counts. The chain uses TRBV11-2 and TRBJ2-5, with TRBD2 identical over 10 bases. The length of the CDR3 is 18 residues. Unmatched junction bases numbered 20, after V lost 4 bases and J lost 9 bases. Germline loops: CDR1 SGHAT, CDR2 FQNNGV. DNA of the CDR3: TGTGCCAGCAGCTCCAGACTAGCGGGTTCCCTTCCCGGGTTGGCCCAGTACTTC. This codes for CASSSRLAGSLPGLAQYF.

CDR3 in amino acids: CASSETRSSGNGYTF. CDR3 nucleotide sequence: TGTGCCAGCAGCGAAACAAGGAGTTCGGGCAATGGCTACACCTTC. The chain has TRBV4-2 and TRBJ1-2; D is undetermined. This CDR3 contains 15 residues. Germline V gene data show CDR1 as LGHNA and CDR2 as YNFKEQ. V gave up 5 bases and J gave up 6 bases, with 19 bases separating them.

This clonotype was detected a few times. The chain has TRBV29-1 and TRBJ2-5, with a weak D call TRBD1 (6 bases). CDR1 and CDR2 (germline): SQVTM, ANQGSEA. Trimming removed 1 base from V and 2 bases from J, with 20 bases in between. The CDR3 has 17 residues. The CDR3 here is CSVEGAEIRQGQETQYF. CDR3 in DNA: TGCAGCGTTGAAGGCGCCGAAATCCGCCAGGGGCAAGAGACCCAGTACTTC.

This clonotype was picked up a small number of times. V is TRBV5-1 and J is TRBJ1-2; 7 bases map to TRBD1. Germline lookup yields CDR1 SGHRS and CDR2 YFSETQ. CDR3 length: 16 residues. V was clipped by 3 bases and J by 0 bases; unmatched bases: 8. CDR3 protein: CASSSGTAISNYGYTF. DNA of the CDR3: TGCGCCAGCAGCTCCGGGACAGCTATTTCTAACTATGGCTACACCTTC.

This chain connects TRBV12-3 or TRBV12-4 to TRBJ1-5; no firm D call. V dropped 6 bases and J dropped 1 base, with 16 bases sitting between them. There are 16 residues in the CDR3. CDR3 coding DNA: TGTGCCAGCAGCCGAGTAGGCCCCGGGAGCAATCAGCCCCAGCATTTT. Residues: CASSRVGPGSNQPQHF.

The chain uses TRBV9 and TRBJ2-2; TRBD2 is a possible D gene (7 bases). Trimming removed 0 bases from V and 2 bases from J, with 11 bases in between. Per the germline V gene, CDR1 is SGDLS and CDR2 is YYNGEE. The CDR3 covers 16 residues. The CDR3 DNA reads as TGTGCCAGCAGCGTAGGCGGGGGCTACAACACCGGGGAGCTGTTTTTT. Residues: CASSVGGGYNTGELFF.

To note about this clonotype: A clone one base away is much larger, so this may be a read error. The CDR3 end shows no conserved phenylalanine or tryptophan, and so a read error is likely. As DNA, the CDR3 is TGTGCCAGCAATTGGGGGACAGGGCCTTTGAACACTGAAGCTTTCTCT. Translating it yields CASNWGTGPLNTEAFS. The J gene is TRBJ1-1, the V gene TRBV12-3 or TRBV12-4, with 9 bases identical to TRBD1. The ends lost 7 bases at V and 0 bases at J; junction bases unmatched: 9. The CDR3 is 16 amino acids.

The V gene is TRBV19, the J gene TRBJ2-7; D is unresolved. CDR1 is LNHDA and CDR2 is SQIVND in the germline V gene (reference sequence). This CDR3 spans 14 amino acids. The ends were cut back, 3 bases at V and 2 bases at J, with 11 bases in the middle. CDR3 sequence (DNA): TGTGCCAGTAGTATGTTCGGCAGAGCCTACGAGCAGTACTTC. This sequence encodes CASSMFGRAYEQYF.